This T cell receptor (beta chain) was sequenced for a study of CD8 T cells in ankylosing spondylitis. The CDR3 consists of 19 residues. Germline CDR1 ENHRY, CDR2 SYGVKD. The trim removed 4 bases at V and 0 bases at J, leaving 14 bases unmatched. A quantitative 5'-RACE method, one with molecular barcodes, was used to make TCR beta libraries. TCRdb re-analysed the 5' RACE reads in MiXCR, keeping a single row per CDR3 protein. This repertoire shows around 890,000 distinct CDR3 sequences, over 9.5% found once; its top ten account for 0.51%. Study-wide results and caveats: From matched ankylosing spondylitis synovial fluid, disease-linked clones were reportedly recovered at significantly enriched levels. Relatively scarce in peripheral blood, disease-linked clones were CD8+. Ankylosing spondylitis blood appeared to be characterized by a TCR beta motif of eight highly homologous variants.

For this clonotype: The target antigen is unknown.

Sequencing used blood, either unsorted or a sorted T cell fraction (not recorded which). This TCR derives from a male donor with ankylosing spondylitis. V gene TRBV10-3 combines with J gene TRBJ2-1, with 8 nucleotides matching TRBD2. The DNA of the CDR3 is TGTGCCATCAGTGCGCCCGGAAGCGGGAGAGGAATCTCCTACAATGAGCAGTTCTTC. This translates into CAISAPGSGRGISYNEQFF.